This TCR beta chain is drawn from a study of blood T cell repertoires in COVID-19. Whole-study context: COVID-19 samples from acute and convalescent phases originated in the United States, Italy and Spain.

Germline CDR1 and CDR2: SNHLY and FYNNEI. Trimming left V 4 bases short and J 5 bases short, with 9 bases between. This CDR3 is 13 amino acids long. As originally analysed: Reference gene primer amplification gave nucleated cell count estimates. Using immunoSEQ multiplex PCR, the repertoire was profiled, and TCRdb retains in-frame clones only, with some absent. V and J calls plus clone size are reproduced from that table; the DNA served to infer D and trimming. The data hold about 240,000 clones, with around 83% observed a single time. This rearrangement joins TRBV2 to TRBJ1-5; the D is unclear. Sequences were obtained from peripheral blood. This receptor was obtained from a woman aged 60 to 75 with active or convalescent COVID-19. The CDR3 DNA sequence: TGTGCCAGCAGTGCCCTCTTTTATCAGCCCCAGCATTTT. Translation gives CASSALFYQPQHF.